The clone carrying this TCR beta chain was detected ten times or more. The antigen remains undetermined. Gene names follow the mouse nomenclature. The CDR3 end is not reached by the read, which stops 4 residues before it; the germline J gene fills it in. RNA extraction was followed by reverse transcription into cDNA, which acted as the sequencing template. Sequencing was performed with immunoSEQ multiplex PCR; in TCRdb, only in-frame clones are kept and a portion is missing. The repertoire yields 290,000 or so clones, none seen only once; the top ten contain 1.2%. Cells that came from pooled cutaneous lymph nodes were sorted using CD4, CD8alpha, NKG2D, NKG2ACE and other markers. The sample belongs to a study of CD8+ T cells in alopecia areata. Study in general: Female C3H/HeJ mice aged roughly 7-10 weeks received skin from approximately 6-13-month-old C3H/HeJ donors with spontaneous alopecia.

Germline loops: CDR1 FNHDT, CDR2 SITEND (reference sequence). V lost 3 bases and J 0 bases, leaving 8 bases between the germline ends. This CDR3 has 14 amino acids. Study-level results: Mice showed TCR sharing more clearly than patients did, possibly owing to HLA.

The sample consisted of CD4+ T cells sorted from a lymph node. V is TRBV19 and J is TRBJ2-3; D might be TRBD2 (6 bases). The sequence was collected from a C3H/HeJ mouse with alopecia areata. Mice of this strain are of MHC haplotype H2-k. CDR3 bases read: TGTGCCAGCAGTAATGGGGGTAGTGCAGAA. It specifies CASSNGGSAE. The CDR3 as a whole reads CASSNGGSAETLYF. The full variable domain, rest sourced from reference TRBV19 and TRBJ2-3, is GGIITQTPKFLIGQEGQKLTLKCQQNFNHDTMYWYRQDSGKGLRLIYYSITENDLQKGDLSEGYDASREKKSSFSLTVTSAQKNEMAVFLCASSNGGSAETLYFGSGTRLTVL.